The 29 T cell receptor beta chains in this list originate from one sample, sequenced in a study of identical twins. TCRdb passed the 5' RACE reads through MiXCR, listing each CDR3 protein once. The table lists roughly 570,000 distinct CDR3 sequences, 9.6% of them singletons. The data also belong to a second study, concerning yellow fever vaccine responses in identical twins.

The sample consisted of PBMCs. Receptor source: a woman aged 18-29 years in good health.

This clonotype was detected only a few times. The V and J genes are TRBV11-3 and TRBJ2-7, with 10 positions matching TRBD1. Germline CDR1 SGHNT, CDR2 YENEEA. Unmatched junction bases numbered 7, after V lost 1 base and J lost 4 bases. The CDR3 consists of 16 residues. CDR3 nucleotide sequence: TGTGCCAGCAGCTTAGGTTATCGGGACAGGGGATACGAGCAGTACTTC. This translates into CASSLGYRDRGYEQYF.

This chain links TRBV28 with TRBJ2-3, with 7 bases that match TRBD1. Germline trimming cut 5 bases from V and 5 bases from J; bases unmatched to any gene: 10. This CDR3 contains 15 residues. The germline V gene encodes CDR1 MDHEN and CDR2 SYDVKM. The CDR3 region is CASSTSGTAKDTQYF. The DNA of the CDR3 is TGTGCCAGCAGTACCTCCGGGACAGCTAAAGATACGCAGTATTTT.

This clonotype was found a few times. CDR3 nucleotides: TGTGCCAGCAGCACTAGCGGGGGGGCCCCCAATGAGCAGTTCTTC. It yields the protein CASSTSGGAPNEQFF. This chain connects TRBV27 to TRBJ2-1; TRBD2 aligns across 13 bases. Germline trimming cut 6 bases from V and 6 bases from J; bases unmatched to any gene: 5. This CDR3 region has 15 residues. Germline assignment: CDR1 MNHEY and CDR2 SMNVEV (reference sequence).

This clonotype was seen many times. The CDR3 region has the DNA TGTGCCAGCAGCGCTGGACTAGCGGAAAGTTACGAGCAGTACTTC. This translates into CASSAGLAESYEQYF. The rearrangement links TRBV7-9 to TRBJ2-7; 10 bases are shared with TRBD2. J lost 4 bases, V lost 5 bases, and 8 bases had no gene match. The V gene's germline CDR1 is SEHNR and CDR2 FQNEAQ (reference sequence). The CDR3 covers 15 residues. The variable domain in full, with the rest retrieved from reference TRBV7-9 and TRBJ2-7, is DTGVSQNPRHKITKRGQNVTFRCDPISEHNRLYWYRQTLGQGPEFLTYFQNEAQLEKSRLLSDRFSAERPKGSFSTLEIQRTEQGDSAMYLCASSAGLAESYEQYFGPGTRLTVT.

The gene calls are TRBV21-1 and TRBJ2-1. TRBV21-1 is classified as a pseudogene. The CDR3 covers 14 residues. This chain's CDR3 is CASSMRDSYNEQFF. The CDR3 bases are TGTGCCAGCAGCATGAGGGACTCCTACAATGAGCAGTTCTTC.

This clonotype was recorded many times. The J gene is TRBJ1-4, the V gene TRBV12-3 or TRBV12-4, with a tentative D call TRBD1 (5 bases). V was pared by 3 bases and J by 10 bases, with 15 bases between. The CDR3 is 14 residues long. The CDR3 region has the DNA TGTGCCAGCAGTTTGAGCTCCTTGGGGCGAAAACTGTTTTTT. Translating it yields CASSLSSLGRKLFF.

This clonotype was observed at least ten times. The chain couples TRBV6-1 to TRBJ2-1; 7 nucleotides agree with TRBD2. Germline CDR1 is MNHNS and CDR2 is SASEGT. V lost 2 bases to trimming and J lost 5 bases; unmatched junction nucleotides: 12. CDR3 length: 17 amino acids. The CDR3 reads CASSEKIAGLGNNEQFF. The CDR3 DNA is TGTGCCAGCAGTGAAAAAATAGCGGGCCTCGGGAACAATGAGCAGTTCTTC.

This chain joins TRBV12-3 or TRBV12-4 and TRBJ2-7; a weak D match, TRBD2 (6 bases). The CDR3 consists of 14 residues. Trimming removed 6 bases from V and 6 bases from J, with 18 bases in between. The CDR3 DNA sequence: TGTGCCAGCAGGCAGGCCGGGACTCGTCCCGAGCAGTACTTC. Translation gives CASRQAGTRPEQYF.

This clonotype was seen ten or more times. The chain uses TRBV5-6 and TRBJ2-5; D may be TRBD2 (5 bases). Between the trimmed V and J ends, which lost 1 base and 2 bases, there was a span of 15 bases. Germline assignment: CDR1 SGHDT and CDR2 YYEEEE. The CDR3 has 16 amino acids. Here the CDR3 reads CASSLMPRAAQETQYF. The CDR3 coding sequence is TGTGCCAGCAGCTTGATGCCGAGGGCAGCTCAAGAGACCCAGTACTTC. The full variable domain, in which reference TRBV5-6 and TRBJ2-5 provide the parts outside the CDR3, is DAGVTQSPTHLIKTRGQQVTLRCSPKSGHDTVSWYQQALGQGPQFIFQYYEEEERQRGNFPDRFSGHQFPNYSSELNVNALLLGDSALYLCASSLMPRAAQETQYFGPGTRLLVL.

This clonotype was observed a handful of times. The V call is TRBV7-9, the J call TRBJ2-5; D gene uncertain. Trimming removed 2 bases at V and 5 bases at J, with 6 bases between. In germline, CDR1 is SEHNR, CDR2 FQNEAQ (reference sequence). The CDR3 totals 12 residues. The CDR3 DNA follows: TGTGCCAGCAGCTTAAATATGGAGACCCAGTACTTC. It specifies CASSLNMETQYF.

A few counts support this clonotype. CDR3 protein: CSAVITGASYEQYF. Here the CDR3 DNA reads TGCAGTGCCGTTATAACAGGGGCGTCCTACGAGCAGTACTTC. The chain has TRBV20-1 and TRBJ2-7; 7 bases are a match to TRBD1. The CDR3 totals 14 residues. Germline V CDR1 and CDR2: DFQATT, SNEGSKA (reference sequence). The J segment lost 1 base and the V segment lost 6 bases, leaving 9 bases of the junction unmatched.

V usage is TRBV20-1 and J usage is TRBJ2-3; TRBD1 matches 10 bases. From germline, CDR1 is DFQATT and CDR2 SNEGSKA (reference sequence). Trimming removed 5 bases from V and 3 bases from J; junction bases left unmatched: 5. There are 14 residues in the CDR3. The CDR3 protein is CSASRQGATDTQYF. In DNA, the CDR3 is TGCAGTGCTTCCCGACAGGGGGCGACAGATACGCAGTATTTT.

The sample holds many counts of this clonotype. This sequence joins TRBV7-8 and TRBJ1-1, with a weak D call TRBD1 (5 bases). This CDR3 is built from 14 residues. V was clipped by 2 bases and J by 7 bases, with 14 bases between them. CDR1 is SGHVS, CDR2 FQNEAQ, per germline. This CDR3 reads CASSLRQIGGEAFF. CDR3 nucleotides: TGTGCCAGCAGCTTACGACAGATCGGAGGTGAAGCTTTCTTT.

This clonotype was picked up a small number of times. The CDR3 region is CASRESPGGAFYEQYF. The CDR3 DNA is TGTGCCAGCAGGGAATCCCCGGGGGGGGCGTTCTACGAGCAGTACTTC. The V and J genes are TRBV6-1 and TRBJ2-7; TRBD2 matches at 8 bases. V lost 6 bases, J lost 3 bases, and 13 bases stayed unmatched. The germline V gene has CDR1 MNHNS and CDR2 SASEGT. The CDR3 runs to 16 residues.

The chain is built from TRBV27 and TRBJ2-1, with D possibly being TRBD2 (6 bases). The CDR3 contains 12 residues. The germline V and J ends were trimmed by 7 bases and 6 bases, with 10 bases remaining between them. Germline V gives CDR1 MNHEY, CDR2 SMNVEV (reference sequence). The CDR3 here is CASISSGNEQFF. The CDR3 nucleotides are TGTGCCAGCATCAGTAGCGGCAATGAGCAGTTCTTC.

For the CDR3, the DNA is TGTGCCAGCATCGGTCGAAACCTAGCCAAAAACATTCAGTACTTC. Its protein product is CASIGRNLAKNIQYF. The rearrangement joins TRBV6-2 or TRBV6-3 to TRBJ2-4; D is undetermined. With 7 bases removed from V and 0 bases from J, the gap between germline ends came to 13 bases. CDR1 MNHEY and CDR2 SVGEGT come from the germline V gene. The CDR3 runs to 15 residues.

This clonotype appeared many times. The chain employs TRBV4-2 and TRBJ2-5; 10 bases agree with TRBD2. In germline, CDR1 is LGHNA, CDR2 YNFKEQ. V trimming: 4 bases; J trimming: 5 bases; junction bases outside the gene matches: 10. This CDR3 is 16 amino acids long. The CDR3 loop is CASSPQAGGPYETQYF. The CDR3, as DNA: TGTGCCAGCAGCCCACAAGCGGGAGGGCCCTATGAGACCCAGTACTTC.

At least ten counts were recorded for this clonotype. V is TRBV12-3 or TRBV12-4 and J is TRBJ2-3; maybe TRBD1 (5 bases). V was pared by 6 bases and J by 7 bases, with 11 bases between. CDR3 size: 12 residues. CDR3 sequence (DNA): TGTGCCAGCAGGGCCCGACAGAATACGCAGTATTTT. Its translation is CASRARQNTQYF.

In this sample, this clonotype turned up many times. The chain is built from TRBV18 and TRBJ2-1; D not resolved. This CDR3 has 15 amino acids. V was pared by 2 bases and J by 4 bases, with 12 bases between. Germline V gene data show CDR1 as KGHSH and CDR2 as LQKENI. CDR3 DNA sequence: TGTGCCAGCTCACCATTGCCGACTGAATACAATGAGCAGTTCTTC. This gives the protein CASSPLPTEYNEQFF.

Ten or more counts support this clonotype. The rearrangement links TRBV20-1 to TRBJ2-1; TRBD1 matches 7 bases. J gave up 5 bases and V 7 bases, and 5 bases lay outside the gene matches. CDR3 length: 12 amino acids. Germline V gives CDR1 DFQATT, CDR2 SNEGSKA (reference sequence). CDR3 DNA: TGCAGTGTCGACAGGGTGAACAATGAGCAGTTCTTC. It encodes CSVDRVNNEQFF.

The CDR3: CASSARGMGSGETQYF. The CDR3 region has the DNA TGTGCCAGCAGCGCCCGAGGAATGGGGTCAGGAGAGACCCAGTACTTC. The J gene is TRBJ2-5, the V gene TRBV7-6, with no clear D. The CDR3 runs 16 residues. CDR1 and CDR2 (germline): SGHVS, FNYEAQ. Deletions cut 5 bases from V and 4 bases from J, with 20 bases between. Using reference TRBV7-6 and TRBJ2-5 for the parts outside the CDR3, the full variable domain is GAGVSQSPRYKVTKRGQDVALRCDPISGHVSLYWYRQALGQGPEFLTYFNYEAQQDKSGLPNDRFSAERPEGSISTLTIQRTEQRDSAMYRCASSARGMGSGETQYFGPGTRLLVL.

This clonotype was recorded a few times. V gene TRBV20-1 combines with J gene TRBJ2-5, with unresolved D. Germline assignment: CDR1 DFQATT and CDR2 SNEGSKA (reference sequence). V was clipped by 6 bases and J by 4 bases, with 15 bases between them. This CDR3 has 13 residues. The CDR3 is CSALHRLRETQYF. The CDR3 DNA is TGCAGTGCCCTACATAGGTTGAGAGAGACCCAGTACTTC.

The chain recombines TRBV29-1 with TRBJ2-5; 7 bases are a match to TRBD2. Germline-derived CDR1 and CDR2 are SQVTM and ANQGSEA. This CDR3 has 14 residues. V dropped 4 bases and J dropped 1; count of bases not matched to a gene: 6. CDR3 in amino acids: CSVVSGNSQETQYF. The CDR3 DNA follows: TGCAGCGTTGTCAGCGGGAACAGCCAAGAGACCCAGTACTTC.

This clonotype was recorded many times. V and J are TRBV2 and TRBJ2-5, with 14 bases identical to TRBD2. The CDR3 runs to 15 residues. CDR1 and CDR2 (germline): SNHLY, FYNNEI. V gave up 6 bases and J gave up 5 bases; unmatched junction bases: 5. CDR3 DNA sequence: TGTGCCAGCAGCTTCCGACTAGCGGGAGGGGAGACCCAGTACTTC. Translated: CASSFRLAGGETQYF.

This clonotype was counted many times. This chain links TRBV7-8 with TRBJ2-7, with D uncertain. This CDR3 contains 11 residues. V lost 5 bases and J 5 bases, leaving 7 bases between the germline ends. Germline V gene lookup returns CDR1 SGHVS and CDR2 FQNEAQ. CDR3 sequence: CASSPLNEQYF. The CDR3 bases are TGTGCCAGCAGCCCATTGAACGAGCAGTACTTC.

This clonotype was picked up a small number of times. The chain couples TRBV4-3 to TRBJ2-7; D could derive from TRBD1 or TRBD2 (5 bases each). This CDR3 contains 15 residues. Germline CDR1 is LGHNA and CDR2 is YSLEER. The germline V and J ends were trimmed by 0 bases and 0 bases, with 9 bases remaining between them. The CDR3 sequence is CASSQDRDASYEQYF. The CDR3 DNA follows: TGCGCCAGCAGCCAAGATCGGGACGCCTCCTACGAGCAGTACTTC.

The rearrangement uses TRBV6-1 and TRBJ1-5; the D is unclear. Germline V gives CDR1 MNHNS, CDR2 SASEGT. Trimming took off 6 bases at V and 3 bases at J, with 9 bases between the two ends. This CDR3 is built from 13 residues. The CDR3 reads CASSLQLNQPQHF. The CDR3, as DNA: TGTGCCAGCAGCCTACAGCTCAATCAGCCCCAGCATTTT.

Points on this clonotype: Relative to the germline gene, one junction end is altered; a read error may explain this. The gene calls are TRBV7-7 and TRBJ2-5; D is unresolved. The CDR3 loop spans 13 amino acids. From germline, CDR1 is SSHAT and CDR2 FNYEAQ (reference sequence). CDR3 sequence reads: CASSLQYQETQYF. The CDR3 DNA reads as TGTGCTAGCAGCTTACAGTACCAAGAGACCCAGTACTTC.

This rearrangement joins TRBV12-5 to TRBJ2-1, with 15 bases identical to TRBD2. Germline trimming cut 3 bases from V and 8 bases from J; bases unmatched to any gene: 8. The germline V gene encodes CDR1 LGHNT and CDR2 FRNRAP. The CDR3 runs to 17 residues. The CDR3 DNA is TGTGCTAGTGGTTTCTATGGACTAGCGGGAGGGGCGTATGAGCAGTTCTTC. Its translation: CASGFYGLAGGAYEQFF.